One sample yielded the 15 T cell receptor beta chains listed below, sequenced in a study of blood T cell repertoires in COVID-19. TCRdb keeps only in-frame clones here, not all; method: immunoSEQ multiplex PCR. The sample records about 170,000 clones, around 81% being singletons. Sequenced material: peripheral blood. Receptors originate from a woman of 80 years or more with COVID-19, enrolled during active disease.

The V gene is TRBV7-9, the J gene TRBJ1-3; a weak D match, TRBD1 (5 bases). V lost 5 bases and J 0 bases, leaving 14 bases between the germline ends. The CDR3 length is 16 residues. Per the germline V gene, CDR1 is SEHNR and CDR2 is FQNEAQ (reference sequence). CDR3: CASSRRGNPSGNTIYF. In DNA, the CDR3 is TGTGCCAGCAGCCGACGGGGGAACCCCTCTGGAAACACCATATATTTT.

The V call is TRBV5-4, the J call TRBJ1-2, with 9 positions matching TRBD1. V lost 4 bases and J lost 4; bases outside the gene matches: 8. The CDR3 runs to 15 residues. Germline V gives CDR1 SGHNT, CDR2 YYREEE (reference sequence). The CDR3 region has the DNA TGTGCCAGCAGCCGGGACAGGGCCCTTACCTATGGCTACACCTTC. This sequence encodes CASSRDRALTYGYTF.

This clone was observed a handful of times. The chain carries TRBV28 and TRBJ2-1; D not certain. The CDR3 runs to 13 residues. The V end was cut by 5 bases, the J end by 8 bases, with 13 bases between. CDR1 and CDR2 from the germline V gene are MDHEN and SYDVKM. The CDR3 region has the DNA TGTGCCAGCAGTAACAGTTTCCGGTATGAGCAGTTCTTC. It is translated as CASSNSFRYEQFF. The whole variable domain, remainder taken from reference TRBV28 and TRBJ2-1, is DVKVTQSSRYLVKRTGEKVFLECVQDMDHENMFWYRQDPGLGLRLIYFSYDVKMKEKGDIPEGYSVSREKKERFSLILESASTNQTSMYLCASSNSFRYEQFFGPGTRLTVL.

This clone was counted a few times. The chain joins TRBV4-1 to TRBJ1-2; the match to TRBD1 covers 9 bases. This CDR3 comprises 15 residues. The V gene's germline CDR1 is MGHRA and CDR2 YSYEKL. J was trimmed by 4 bases and V by 4 bases; bases with no gene match: 7. The CDR3 DNA reads TGCGCCAGCAGCCCCCCGGGACAGGGTTTCTATGGCTACACCTTC. Translating it yields CASSPPGQGFYGYTF.

The rearrangement joins TRBV10-3 to TRBJ1-6, with a weak D call TRBD1 (5 bases). V lost 6 bases and J lost 9, with 18 bases in between. CDR1 and CDR2 from the germline V gene are ENHRY and SYGVKD. This CDR3 is 15 amino acids long. Here the CDR3 reads CAIRGGEDGGSPLHF. CDR3 nucleotide sequence: TGTGCCATCAGGGGGGGGGAAGACGGCGGTTCACCCCTCCACTTT.

The chain couples TRBV6-6 to TRBJ2-7; 7 bases align to TRBD1. V was clipped by 4 bases and J by 3 bases; unmatched bases: 12. The CDR3 spans 16 residues. CDR1 and CDR2 (germline): MNHNY, SVGAGI (reference sequence). The DNA of the CDR3 is TGTGCCAGCAGTTTAGAAGGACAGGCCTCGAACTACGAGCAGTACTTC. It encodes CASSLEGQASNYEQYF.

The CDR3: CASSLVPGTARPQYF. Written as DNA, the CDR3 is TGCGCCAGCAGCTTGGTACCGGGTACCGCGCGCCCGCAGTATTTT. This chain uses TRBV5-1 with TRBJ2-3; unclear D gene. There are 15 residues in the CDR3. Trimming took 0 bases from V and 10 from J, leaving 18 bases between them. CDR1 is SGHRS and CDR2 is YFSETQ in the germline V gene. The variable domain in full, with the rest retrieved from reference TRBV5-1 and TRBJ2-3, is KAGVTQTPRYLIKTRGQQVTLSCSPISGHRSVSWYQQTPGQGLQFLFEYFSETQRNKGNFPGRFSGRQFSNSRSEMNVSTLELGDSALYLCASSLVPGTARPQYFGPGTRLTVL.

This chain joins TRBV7-3 and TRBJ2-2, with 12 bases that match TRBD2. This CDR3 contains 16 residues. Germline CDR1 reads SGHTA; CDR2 reads FQGTGA. V gave up 5 bases and J gave up 3 bases; unmatched junction bases: 4. The CDR3 DNA follows: TGTGCCAGCAGCCTCCGACTAGCGGGGGACACCGGGGAGCTGTTTTTT. It codes for CASSLRLAGDTGELFF.

The genes are TRBV3-1 (or the pseudogene TRBV3-2) and TRBJ2-1; TRBD2 might be the D (6 bases). From germline, CDR1 is LGHDT and CDR2 YNNKEL (reference sequence). The CDR3 runs to 15 residues. Trimming pared 3 bases from V and 3 bases from J, leaving 12 bases between. DNA for the CDR3: TGTGCCAGCAGCCATGGGCGGGGTGGCTACAATGAGCAGTTCTTC. Its translation: CASSHGRGGYNEQFF.

V usage is TRBV7-8 and J usage is TRBJ2-3, with D hard to call. The V gene lost 5 bases and the J gene lost 6 bases, with 9 bases spanning the gap. The CDR3 is 12 residues long. Looked up from germline, CDR1 is SGHVS and CDR2 is FQNEAQ. CDR3 sequence reads: CASSPSRDTQYF. CDR3 coding DNA: TGTGCCAGCAGCCCATCGAGGGATACGCAGTATTTT.

The rearrangement joins TRBV7-2 to TRBJ1-6, with D maybe TRBD1 (6 bases). CDR3 size: 14 residues. Trimming took off 3 bases at V and 7 bases at J, with 10 bases between the two ends. Germline CDR1 SGHTA, CDR2 FQGNSA. The DNA for the CDR3 is TGTGCCAGCAGCTTTGGGGGCTCAAATTCACCCCTCCACTTT. Amino acid sequence: CASSFGGSNSPLHF.

This clone was recorded only once. CDR3 bases: TGTGCCAGCAGTAAAGACGGGAGATTAAATGAGCAGTTCTTC. Translated: CASSKDGRLNEQFF. This chain links TRBV27 with TRBJ2-1, with D maybe TRBD2 (6 bases). The germline V gene has CDR1 MNHEY and CDR2 SMNVEV (reference sequence). The ends were cut back, 5 bases at V and 7 bases at J, with 15 bases in the middle. There are 14 residues in the CDR3.

V usage is TRBV4-1 and J usage is TRBJ1-5; D is possibly TRBD1 (5 bases). The CDR3 sequence is 15 residues long. V lost 1 base and J lost 4, with 11 bases in between. Per the germline V gene, CDR1 is MGHRA and CDR2 is YSYEKL. CDR3: CASSQGRGGNQPQHF. Here the CDR3 DNA reads TGCGCCAGCAGCCAAGGGAGGGGTGGGAATCAGCCCCAGCATTTT.

V gene TRBV6-1 combines with J gene TRBJ1-3, with D perhaps TRBD1 (6 bases). Trimming pared 3 bases from V and 0 bases from J, leaving 9 bases between. CDR3 length: 15 residues. Germline V gives CDR1 MNHNS, CDR2 SASEGT. This CDR3 reads CASSEGTPSGNTIYF. CDR3 bases: TGTGCCAGCAGTGAGGGGACACCCTCTGGAAACACCATATATTTT.

This chain uses TRBV11-2 with TRBJ2-1; 10 positions match TRBD2. The CDR3 sequence is 14 residues long. CDR1 is SGHAT, CDR2 FQNNGV, per germline. Trimming took 6 bases from V and 6 from J; bases not matched to a gene: 5. The CDR3 DNA sequence: TGTGCCAGCAGTCTAGCGGGGGCGGCCAATGAGCAGTTCTTC. It codes for CASSLAGAANEQFF.